Listed below are T cell receptor beta chains from one sample, sequenced in a study of blood T cell repertoires in COVID-19. Generated by immunoSEQ multiplex PCR, the TCRdb table keeps only in-frame clones and is missing some. The sample records 70,000 to 90,000 clones, 80% to 90% being singletons. The sequenced material came from peripheral blood. The receptors were gathered from a woman aged 55-69 years with acute or convalescent COVID-19. The CDR3 runs from the conserved cysteine through the conserved F or W. Each record gives: CDR3 length, V gene, D gene, clone size, J gene, CDR3 protein. A D gene is named only where the DNA matches it firmly. Size tells how often a clone was seen (once, few, many) or the class of an expanded clone, and some rows leave it out.

>17|TRBV30|TRBD1|-|TRBJ2-1
CAWSSTGTGGKGNEQFF
>15|TRBV9|TRBD1|few|TRBJ1-1
CASSGDRVMNTEAFF
>14|TRBV7-2|-|-|TRBJ2-5
CASSLDPSYKTQYF
>15|TRBV5-1|TRBD1|-|TRBJ1-2
CASSLPTGSGRGYTF
>15|TRBV6-5|TRBD1|-|TRBJ2-5
CASSRPGQGLDTQYF
>18|TRBV3-1/TRBV3-2|TRBD2|-|TRBJ2-1
CASSLRTSGVSSYNEQFF
>16|TRBV5-1|TRBD1|-|TRBJ1-2
CASSLEGQGAGYGYTF
>14|TRBV2|TRBD1|-|TRBJ1-6
CASSAGQGGSPLHF
>13|TRBV3-1/TRBV3-2|-|-|TRBJ1-1
CASSQDAGKRAFF
>16|TRBV10-3|TRBD1|-|TRBJ1-2
CATQRGTGGSDYGYTF
>14|TRBV10-1|-|-|TRBJ1-1
CASSDSLGVSEAFF
>17|TRBV7-9|TRBD1|-|TRBJ2-1
CASSLASGRGSYNEQFF
>14|TRBV29-1|TRBD2|-|TRBJ2-3
CSVLTSGGADTQYF
>15|TRBV9|TRBD2|-|TRBJ2-1
CASSVSGLSYNEQFF
>12|TRBV30|-|few|TRBJ1-2
CAWSVIQGGYTF
>15|TRBV5-1|-|-|TRBJ1-1
CASSLDPRGRDEAFF
>16|TRBV10-3|-|-|TRBJ1-1
CAISESEGGISSEAFF
>13|TRBV28|-|-|TRBJ1-1
CASSLGATKEAFF
>14|TRBV19|TRBD1|few|TRBJ1-5
CASSRQGPNQPQHF
>14|TRBV9|-|-|TRBJ2-3
CASRGGTGTDTQYF
>14|TRBV28|-|-|TRBJ2-7
CASSLSFSGIEQYF
>20|TRBV18|TRBD1|-|TRBJ2-1
CASSPLPGQGVLSSYNEQFF
>13|TRBV7-9|-|-|TRBJ2-3
CASSLASEGTQYF
>14|TRBV6-6|TRBD1|-|TRBJ1-5
CASMRTGGNQPQHF
>14|TRBV10-3|TRBD1|-|TRBJ2-3
CATLDRGLSDTQYF
>13|TRBV7-8|-|-|TRBJ2-1
CASSYRLQGQGFF
>14|TRBV7-2|-|few|TRBJ1-1
CASSLGRGSLEAFF
>18|TRBV24-1|-|-|TRBJ2-2
CATSDSQGPHTNTGELFF
>15|TRBV27|TRBD1|-|TRBJ1-1
CASTTTGTATSEAFF
>16|TRBV19|-|-|TRBJ1-1
CASSISIRQLNTEAFF
>15|TRBV3-1/TRBV3-2|-|few|TRBJ1-1
CASSQDQGGYTEAFF
>15|TRBV6-2/TRBV6-3|-|-|TRBJ1-4
CASSLNLRRGEKLFF
>16|TRBV5-4|TRBD1|few|TRBJ1-2
CASSSSRLTGGYGYTF
>16|TRBV2|TRBD1|-|TRBJ2-2
CASRDPGQVNTGELFF
>14|TRBV29-1|-|-|TRBJ1-4
CSVRQGGLGEKLFF
>13|TRBV2|-|-|TRBJ2-5
CASTPAGRETQYF
>14|TRBV3-1/TRBV3-2|TRBD1|-|TRBJ2-3
CASSYRGSTDTQYF
>13|TRBV4-1|-|-|TRBJ2-7
CASSERGSYEQYF
>15|TRBV6-5|-|once|TRBJ2-7
CASSPYREPSYEQYF
>15|TRBV5-4|-|-|TRBJ1-1
CASSLGGRQNTEAFF
>20|TRBV6-2/TRBV6-3|TRBD1|-|TRBJ2-5
CASSYLKGQAILITQETQYF
>13|TRBV24-1|TRBD1|-|TRBJ2-5
CATSDYRGETQYF
>16|TRBV6-5|TRBD2|few|TRBJ2-7
CASSYQGLAGPYEQYF
>14|TRBV5-4|-|-|TRBJ2-1
CASSLMRGDNEQFF
>14|TRBV3-1/TRBV3-2|-|once|TRBJ1-1
CASSQVGQNTEAFF
>14|TRBV7-3|-|few|TRBJ2-3
CASSLGGGEDTQYF
>15|TRBV28|TRBD1|once|TRBJ1-5
CASTLTGGAYQPQHF
>11|TRBV5-1|-|-|TRBJ2-3
CASTQMDTQYF
>15|TRBV7-7|TRBD2|few|TRBJ2-1
CASSLGLAGVDEQFF
>16|TRBV5-1|TRBD1|-|TRBJ2-6
CASSSDRASGANVLTF
>14|TRBV7-9|TRBD1|-|TRBJ2-5
CASSYGTAQETQYF